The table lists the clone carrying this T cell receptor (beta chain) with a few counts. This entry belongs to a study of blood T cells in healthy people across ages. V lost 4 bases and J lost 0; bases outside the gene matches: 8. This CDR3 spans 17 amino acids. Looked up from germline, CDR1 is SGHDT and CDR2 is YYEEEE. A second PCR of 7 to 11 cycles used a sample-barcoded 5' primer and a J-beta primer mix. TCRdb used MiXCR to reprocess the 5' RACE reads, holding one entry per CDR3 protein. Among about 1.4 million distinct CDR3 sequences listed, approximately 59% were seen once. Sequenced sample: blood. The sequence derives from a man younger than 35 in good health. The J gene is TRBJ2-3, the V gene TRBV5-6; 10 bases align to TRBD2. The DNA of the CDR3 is TGTGCCAGCAGCACCGGACTAGCGGCGACAAGCACAGATACGCAGTATTTT. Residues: CASSTGLAATSTDTQYF.